This TCR beta chain was recorded in a study of cytomegalovirus exposure and HLA in healthy donors. Germline lookup yields CDR1 MNHNY and CDR2 SVGAGI (reference sequence). This CDR3 contains 16 residues. V was pared by 7 bases and J by 2 bases, with 12 bases of the junction left unmatched. 60 Vbeta and 13 Jbeta primers were used in PCR. TCRdb's copy holds only in-frame clones and misses some; the assay was immunoSEQ multiplex PCR. The table shows fewer than 120,000 clones, with roughly 80% occurring only once. This sequence originates from a young man in good health and CMV-seropositive. The sample consisted of PBMCs. This sequence joins TRBV6-6 and TRBJ2-3; TRBD1 aligns across 7 bases. The CDR3 DNA reads as TGTGCCAGCACGCGGTTGGACAGGATTTCCACAGATACGCAGTATTTT. This translates into CASTRLDRISTDTQYF.